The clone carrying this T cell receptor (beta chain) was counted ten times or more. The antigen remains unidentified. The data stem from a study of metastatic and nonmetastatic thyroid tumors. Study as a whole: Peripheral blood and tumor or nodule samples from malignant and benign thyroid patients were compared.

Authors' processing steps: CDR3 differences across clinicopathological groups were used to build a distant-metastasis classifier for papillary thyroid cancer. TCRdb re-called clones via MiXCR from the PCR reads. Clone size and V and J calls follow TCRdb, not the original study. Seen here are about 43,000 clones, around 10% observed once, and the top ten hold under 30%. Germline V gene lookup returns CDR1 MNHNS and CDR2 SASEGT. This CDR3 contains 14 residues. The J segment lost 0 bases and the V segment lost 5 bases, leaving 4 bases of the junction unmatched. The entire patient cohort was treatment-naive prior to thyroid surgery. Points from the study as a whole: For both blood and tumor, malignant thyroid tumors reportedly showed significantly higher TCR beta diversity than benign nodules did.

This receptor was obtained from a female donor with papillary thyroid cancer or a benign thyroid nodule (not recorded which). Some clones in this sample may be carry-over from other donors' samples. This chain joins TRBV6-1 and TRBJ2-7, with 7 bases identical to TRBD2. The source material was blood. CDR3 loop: CASSTGGFSYEQYF. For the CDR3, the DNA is TGTGCCAGCAGTACCGGGGGGTTCTCCTACGAGCAGTACTTC.